A single sample is the source of the 27 T cell receptor beta chains below, sequenced in a study of human T cells and chemical hapten exposure. The sample's time point: patch test 1, 2 weeks after DPC sensitization. This sample's treatment: therapeutic diphenylcyclopropenone sensitization with weekly scalp DPC. TCRdb redid the calling of the RACE reads with MiXCR, one entry per CDR3 protein. This sample has more than 65,000 distinct CDR3 sequences, with approximately 8% found just once. This specimen was whole blood, taken in connection with sensitization to the hapten diphenylcyclopropenone (DPC). Receptors originate from a woman aged 25 to 39 with alopecia areata. Some clones in this sample may be carry-over from other donors' samples.

This clonotype was detected many times. The chain joins TRBV20-1 to TRBJ1-2, with TRBD1 matching over 9 bases. J was trimmed by 5 bases and V by 0 bases; bases with no gene match: 13. There are 17 residues in the CDR3. Germline-derived CDR1 and CDR2 are DFQATT and SNEGSKA (reference sequence). The CDR3 region has the DNA TGCAGTGCTAGAGATCGGGATATGGGGACAGGGAATTATGGCTACACCTTC. Encoded protein: CSARDRDMGTGNYGYTF.

This clonotype was detected only a few times. The J gene is TRBJ1-1, the V gene TRBV12-3 or TRBV12-4, with 9 positions matching TRBD1. After removal of 6 bases from V and 6 bases from J, the junction contained 5 bases not matched to a gene. The CDR3 has 13 amino acids. As DNA, the CDR3 is TGTGCCAGCAGCGACAGGGGGTACGCTGAAGCTTTCTTT. It is translated as CASSDRGYAEAFF.

The chain has TRBV29-1 and TRBJ2-3; D gene uncertain. The CDR3 loop spans 13 amino acids. The V and J ends lost 1 base and 7 bases respectively, with 12 bases between them. The V gene's germline CDR1 is SQVTM and CDR2 ANQGSEA. The CDR3 protein is CSVEGPGLYTQYF. In DNA form, the CDR3 reads TGCAGCGTTGAAGGTCCCGGCCTTTATACGCAGTATTTT.

This clonotype was recorded many times. The rearrangement joins TRBV19 to TRBJ1-5; D unclear. With 9 bases removed from V and 2 bases from J, the gap between germline ends came to 17 bases. Germline loops: CDR1 LNHDA, CDR2 SQIVND (reference sequence). The CDR3 spans 15 residues. The chain's CDR3 is CARALIREGNQPQHF. The CDR3, as DNA: TGTGCCAGGGCGTTGATTCGGGAGGGCAATCAGCCCCAGCATTTT.

This clonotype showed up many times. The chain recombines TRBV12-3 or TRBV12-4 with TRBJ1-1, with D possibly TRBD1 on 6 matching bases. Trimming removed 1 base at V and 1 base at J, with 10 bases between. CDR3 size: 15 residues. Here the CDR3 reads CASSLVGQKNTEAFF. The CDR3 nucleotides read TGTGCCAGCAGTTTAGTGGGACAAAAGAACACTGAAGCTTTCTTT.

This clonotype has only a few counts. The chain joins TRBV19 to TRBJ1-1; perhaps TRBD1 as D (5 bases). V gave up 5 bases and J gave up 6 bases, with 10 bases separating them. The CDR3 runs to 12 residues. Germline CDR1 reads LNHDA; CDR2 reads SQIVND (reference sequence). Here the CDR3 DNA reads TGTGCCAGTAGTGGGGGTTGGGCTGAAGCTTTCTTT. It specifies CASSGGWAEAFF.

This chain joins TRBV5-4 and TRBJ1-2; tentative D call: TRBD1 (6 bases). The CDR3 is 14 amino acids. The ends were cut back, 4 bases at V and 8 bases at J, with 18 bases in the middle. From germline, CDR1 is SGHNT and CDR2 YYREEE (reference sequence). The CDR3 DNA follows: TGTGCCAGCAGCCAAGAGAACAGGGCGGGGGGCTACACCTTC. Protein product: CASSQENRAGGYTF.

To note about this clonotype: The junction differs from germline at one of its ends, possibly a read error. This chain joins TRBV10-3 and TRBJ1-6; D call uncertain. The length of the CDR3 is 15 residues. Germline loops: CDR1 ENHRY, CDR2 SYGVKD. CDR3 in amino acids: CAISESINGNSPLNF. CDR3 coding DNA: TGTGCCATCAGTGAGTCGATTAATGGTAATTCACCCCTCAACTTT.

This clonotype was seen ten or more times. The chain has TRBV7-6 and TRBJ1-5; D perhaps matches TRBD1 (5 bases). CDR3 length: 15 amino acids. The germline V and J ends were trimmed by 1 base and 7 bases, with 14 bases remaining between them. Germline V CDR1 and CDR2: SGHVS, FNYEAQ. This chain's CDR3 is CASSLVSGPQQPQHF. CDR3 DNA: TGTGCCAGCAGCTTAGTATCAGGGCCTCAACAGCCCCAGCATTTT.

This clonotype was detected only a few times. The gene calls are TRBV30 and TRBJ2-7; D is unclear. V lost 2 bases to trimming and J lost 11 bases, with 16 bases between them. CDR3 size: 12 residues. From germline, CDR1 is GTSNPN and CDR2 SVGIG (reference sequence). The CDR3 spells CAWSLTGLLEYF. CDR3 in DNA: TGTGCCTGGAGTCTTACCGGGCTCCTCGAGTACTTC.

This chain connects TRBV7-6 to TRBJ2-5; 10 nucleotides line up with TRBD2. Losses at the gene ends were 5 bases for V and 5 bases for J; bases not matched to a gene: 14. The CDR3 extends over 17 amino acids. CDR1 is SGHVS and CDR2 is FNYEAQ in the germline V gene. CDR3 nucleotides: TGTGCCAGCAGCCCTGGTCTAGCGGGGGCCAAGACGGAGACCCAGTACTTC. The encoded protein is CASSPGLAGAKTETQYF.

There are a few counts of this clonotype. The J gene is TRBJ1-4, the V gene TRBV7-9, with D maybe TRBD1 (5 bases). V lost 1 base and J lost 8, with 11 bases in between. This CDR3 has 14 residues. Germline CDR1 reads SEHNR; CDR2 reads FQNEAQ (reference sequence). Here the CDR3 reads CASSLVPGGEKLFF. CDR3 bases: TGTGCCAGCAGCTTAGTACCGGGGGGAGAAAAACTGTTTTTT. The variable domain in full, with the rest retrieved from reference TRBV7-9 and TRBJ1-4, is DTGVSQNPRHKITKRGQNVTFRCDPISEHNRLYWYRQTLGQGPEFLTYFQNEAQLEKSRLLSDRFSAERPKGSFSTLEIQRTEQGDSAMYLCASSLVPGGEKLFFGSGTQLSVL.

This clonotype was detected a few times. J is TRBJ2-3 and V is TRBV6-2 or TRBV6-3; possibly TRBD2 for D (6 bases). Germline values: CDR1 MNHEY, CDR2 SVGEGT. This CDR3 contains 14 residues. Deletions cut 5 bases from V and 7 bases from J, with 16 bases between. CDR3 residues: CASSKGLLGNTQYF. In DNA, the CDR3 is TGTGCCAGCAGTAAGGGACTTTTAGGGAATACGCAGTATTTT.

This clonotype was found many times. The chain uses TRBV19 and TRBJ2-1; tentatively, D is TRBD1 or TRBD2 (5 bases each). The V end lost 7 bases, the J end lost 1 base, and 14 bases lay between the germline ends. The CDR3 runs 15 residues. From germline, CDR1 is LNHDA and CDR2 SQIVND (reference sequence). The CDR3: CASIRSGRSYNEQFF. In nucleotides, the CDR3 is TGTGCCAGTATCCGATCGGGACGGTCCTACAATGAGCAGTTCTTC.

This clonotype was found many times. This chain uses TRBV29-1 with TRBJ2-2; possibly TRBD1 for D (6 bases). Germline lookup yields CDR1 SQVTM and CDR2 ANQGSEA. V was cut by 7 bases and J by 4 bases, with 16 bases left in between. The CDR3 is 14 amino acids. CDR3 in DNA: TGCAGCGGGACGACAGGAGCTTCCACCGGGGAGCTGTTTTTT. Protein: CSGTTGASTGELFF.

The rearrangement links TRBV4-2 to TRBJ1-5, with a possible D match to TRBD1 (5 bases). Germline V CDR1 and CDR2: LGHNA, YNFKEQ. Trimming left V 2 bases short and J 1 base short, with 9 bases between. CDR3 length: 15 amino acids. The CDR3 region has the DNA TGTGCCAGCAGCCAATACCGGGACAGCAATCAGCCCCAGCATTTT. Protein: CASSQYRDSNQPQHF.

This clonotype was seen repeatedly, ten times or more. The rearrangement uses TRBV5-1 and TRBJ2-3; no reliable D call. CDR3 length: 13 residues. V gave up 5 bases and J gave up 1 base, with 8 bases separating them. Germline CDR1 reads SGHRS; CDR2 reads YFSETQ. The CDR3 DNA reads TGCGCCAGCAGTCGGTCGGGCACAGATACGCAGTATTTT. Translating gives CASSRSGTDTQYF.

This clonotype came up a few times. The J gene is TRBJ1-4, the V gene TRBV20-1; D may be TRBD1 (5 bases). This CDR3 is 12 amino acids long. Trimming removed 3 bases from V and 12 bases from J, with 14 bases in between. Germline values: CDR1 DFQATT, CDR2 SNEGSKA (reference sequence). The CDR3 sequence: CSASIRGSELFF. The CDR3, as DNA: TGCAGTGCTAGTATTCGGGGGAGCGAACTGTTTTTT.

This clonotype has just a few counts. The chain joins TRBV21-1 to TRBJ1-2. TRBV21-1 is given as a pseudogene. CDR3 length: 15 amino acids. The CDR3 reads CASSNFGRANYGYTF. CDR3 DNA sequence: TGTGCCAGCAGCAACTTCGGCAGGGCTAACTATGGCTACACCTTC.

The CDR3 DNA follows: TGTGCCTGGAGTCCCGAGAGATTTGAAGCTTTCTTT. Translated: CAWSPERFEAFF. This chain joins TRBV30 and TRBJ1-1; D gene uncertain. The germline V gene has CDR1 GTSNPN and CDR2 SVGIG (reference sequence). The CDR3 sequence is 12 residues long. The V end was cut by 2 bases, the J end by 7 bases, with 11 bases between.

This clonotype has ten or more counts. CDR3 amino acids: CATRTGWNSPLHF. The CDR3 coding sequence is TGTGCCACAAGGACAGGGTGGAATTCACCCCTCCACTTT. The chain is built from TRBV10-3 and TRBJ1-6, with 8 bases lining up with TRBD1. The CDR3 sequence is 13 residues long. V gave up 10 bases and J gave up 7 bases; unmatched junction bases: 6. Germline V gene sequence: CDR1 ENHRY, CDR2 SYGVKD.

In this sample, this clonotype turned up many times. V usage is TRBV10-3 and J usage is TRBJ1-3; D unclear. Germline CDR1 ENHRY, CDR2 SYGVKD. The CDR3 is 15 residues long. Trimming pared 3 bases from V and 2 bases from J, leaving 11 bases between. The CDR3 DNA follows: TGTGCCATCAGTGACCCAACAGTTACTGGAAACACCATATATTTT. This codes for CAISDPTVTGNTIYF.

This clonotype was observed at least ten times. The J gene is TRBJ2-7, the V gene TRBV20-1; possibly TRBD1 for D (6 bases). Germline CDR1 and CDR2: DFQATT and SNEGSKA (reference sequence). The length of the CDR3 is 15 residues. V lost 1 base and J lost 2, with 15 bases in between. The CDR3 nucleotides are TGCAGTGCTAGAGGGACAGTCGAACGACCCTACGAGCAGTACTTC. Amino acid sequence: CSARGTVERPYEQYF.

This clonotype was detected many times. The CDR3 is CASSLVAAPNYGYTF. DNA of the CDR3: TGTGCCAGCAGCTTAGTCGCCGCCCCTAACTATGGCTACACCTTC. The rearrangement uses TRBV7-2 and TRBJ1-2; D unresolved. Looked up from germline, CDR1 is SGHTA and CDR2 is FQGNSA. This CDR3 is 15 amino acids long. Deletions cut 1 base from V and 0 bases from J, with 9 bases between.

This clonotype was seen repeatedly, ten times or more. The rearrangement links TRBV7-2 to TRBJ2-1; D possibly matches TRBD1 or TRBD2 (5 bases each). V was clipped by 4 bases and J by 5 bases, with 18 bases between them. The CDR3 runs 16 residues. Germline CDR1 reads SGHTA; CDR2 reads FQGNSA. CDR3 bases: TGTGCCAGCAGCTCCCACCCTCCCGGGGCCCACAATGAGCAGTTCTTC. Translated, it gives CASSSHPPGAHNEQFF.

V usage is TRBV29-1 and J usage is TRBJ1-4; D unclear. V gave up 2 bases and J gave up 9 bases, with 16 bases separating them. This CDR3 is built from 14 residues. Germline-derived CDR1 and CDR2 are SQVTM and ANQGSEA. CDR3 in amino acids: CSVEYGRMPQKLFF. In DNA, the CDR3 is TGCAGCGTTGAATACGGACGGATGCCCCAAAAACTGTTTTTT.

The table lists this clonotype with a few counts. The rearrangement uses TRBV20-1 and TRBJ1-2, with unresolved D. Per germline, CDR1 DFQATT and CDR2 SNEGSKA (reference sequence). CDR3 length equals 14 residues. V was pared by 4 bases and J by 9 bases, with 21 bases between. The CDR3 sequence is CSAKILGTDHRYTF. For the CDR3, the DNA is TGCAGTGCTAAAATTTTGGGTACGGATCACCGCTACACCTTC.